The 27 T cell receptor beta chains reported below all come from one sample, sequenced in a study of blood T cells in healthy people across ages. A sample-barcoded 5' primer and a J-beta primer mix were used in a second PCR of about 7 to 11 cycles. TCRdb ran MiXCR on the 5' RACE reads and lists one entry per CDR3 protein. This repertoire shows 800,000 to 900,000 distinct CDR3 sequences, around 62% found once; its top ten account for 25% to 35%. The sample consisted of blood. The receptors stem from a man aged 25-45 years in good health.

This chain joins TRBV7-2 and TRBJ2-3; a weak D match, TRBD2 (7 bases). Between the trimmed V and J ends, which lost 6 bases and 1 base, there was a span of 17 bases. The CDR3 is made up of 16 amino acids. In germline, CDR1 is SGHTA, CDR2 FQGNSA. The CDR3 spells CASRSGGAAGTDTQYF. In DNA form, the CDR3 reads TGTGCCAGCAGGTCTGGGGGGGCGGCGGGCACAGATACGCAGTATTTT.

The chain has TRBV5-5 and TRBJ1-2; 7 bases align to TRBD1. Germline CDR1 reads SGHKS; CDR2 reads YYEKEE (reference sequence). V lost 0 bases to trimming and J lost 6 bases; unmatched junction nucleotides: 2. The CDR3 runs 13 residues. The CDR3, as DNA: TGTGCCAGCAGCTTGGTAGGGGGCGATGGCTACACCTTC. This translates into CASSLVGGDGYTF.

CDR3 coding DNA: TGTGCCAGCAGCCCTCAGGGGTCAAGCTCCTACAATGAGCAGTACTTC. This sequence encodes CASSPQGSSSYNEQYF. This chain connects TRBV7-3 to TRBJ2-1; tentative D call: TRBD1 (6 bases). The J call may not be correct, given that the DNA end is closer to TRBJ2-7. This CDR3 is built from 16 residues. Germline V gene data show CDR1 as SGHTA and CDR2 as FQGTGA.

This chain joins TRBV28 and TRBJ1-2; no definite D call. The length of the CDR3 is 11 residues. The ends were cut back, 3 bases at V and 5 bases at J, with 4 bases in the middle. Per the germline V gene, CDR1 is MDHEN and CDR2 is SYDVKM. The CDR3 reads CASSLWYGYTF. Written as DNA, the CDR3 is TGTGCCAGCAGTTTGTGGTATGGCTACACCTTC.

This clonotype was seen a few times. This chain connects TRBV29-1 to TRBJ1-5; D remains unclear. The germline V gene has CDR1 SQVTM and CDR2 ANQGSEA. This CDR3 has 13 residues. V shed 3 bases and J shed 5 bases, with 11 bases lying between them. In DNA, the CDR3 is TGCAGCGTTGAGTATGGCGGGGATCAGCCCCAGCATTTT. This encodes CSVEYGGDQPQHF.

This clonotype was picked up a small number of times. The chain couples TRBV6-5 to TRBJ1-4; the D is unclear. Germline V gene sequence: CDR1 MNHEY, CDR2 SVGAGI. The CDR3 has 15 amino acids. Trimming cost V 2 bases and J 0 bases, with 7 bases left between them. In DNA, the CDR3 is TGTGCCAGCAGTTACGACACCTCAACTAATGAAAAACTGTTTTTT. Its translation is CASSYDTSTNEKLFF.

Here the CDR3 DNA reads TGCAGTGCTAGACCCCTCGACAGGGACTATCAGCCCCAGCATTTT. This encodes CSARPLDRDYQPQHF. This rearrangement joins TRBV20-1 to TRBJ1-5; 7 bases map to TRBD1. CDR3 length: 15 residues. V gave up 2 bases and J gave up 5 bases; unmatched junction bases: 9. Looked up from germline, CDR1 is DFQATT and CDR2 is SNEGSKA (reference sequence).

The CDR3 coding sequence is TGCAGTGCTAGAGATCGCCCAGGGGGGGTGGGGTTTCTAGCCAAAAACATTCAGTACTTC. Residues: CSARDRPGGVGFLAKNIQYF. This chain connects TRBV20-1 to TRBJ2-4, with D possibly called TRBD1 or TRBD2 (7 bases each). In germline, CDR1 is DFQATT, CDR2 SNEGSKA (reference sequence). The CDR3 totals 20 residues. The ends were cut back, 0 bases at V and 0 bases at J, with 24 bases in the middle.

J is TRBJ2-5 and V is TRBV7-2; D is ambiguous. The CDR3 extends over 14 amino acids. Germline loops: CDR1 SGHTA, CDR2 FQGNSA. Trimming left V 3 bases short and J 2 bases short, with 10 bases between. CDR3 region: CASSLKVEQETQYF. CDR3 in DNA: TGTGCCAGCAGCTTGAAGGTGGAACAAGAGACCCAGTACTTC.

J is TRBJ2-5 and V is TRBV5-1; 10 bases line up with TRBD1. The germline CDR1 and CDR2 sequences are SGHRS and YFSETQ. J gave up 5 bases and V 0 bases, and 4 bases lay outside the gene matches. There are 15 residues in the CDR3. The CDR3 spells CASSLGDRGFETQYF. The CDR3 DNA reads TGCGCCAGCAGCTTGGGGGACAGGGGTTTTGAGACCCAGTACTTC.

This clonotype has just a few counts. This CDR3 is CSADIPGTGPGYTF. The CDR3 DNA sequence: TGCAGTGCTGATATTCCGGGGACAGGGCCCGGCTACACCTTC. The genes are TRBV20-1 and TRBJ1-2, with TRBD1 identical over 9 bases. The junction had 12 bases not matched to a gene; V was cut back by 5 bases and J by 8 bases. Germline-derived CDR1 and CDR2 are DFQATT and SNEGSKA (reference sequence). There are 14 residues in the CDR3.

The CDR3 protein is CAWTEGAGETDTQYF. The CDR3 DNA sequence: TGTGCCTGGACCGAAGGGGCAGGGGAGACAGATACGCAGTATTTT. This rearrangement joins TRBV30 to TRBJ2-3, with D maybe TRBD1 (6 bases). Germline V gene sequence: CDR1 GTSNPN, CDR2 SVGIG (reference sequence). V lost 4 bases and J 3 bases, leaving 17 bases between the germline ends. The CDR3 length is 15 residues.

The CDR3 loop reads CASSQGVGQGGFNGYTF. The CDR3 coding sequence is TGTGCCAGCAGCCAAGGGGTGGGACAGGGTGGCTTCAATGGCTACACCTTC. This chain uses TRBV4-2 with TRBJ1-2, with 9 bases lining up with TRBD1. Trimming removed 1 base from V and 6 bases from J; junction bases left unmatched: 12. The CDR3 is made up of 17 amino acids. Germline CDR1 is LGHNA and CDR2 is YNFKEQ.

The chain links TRBV4-3 to TRBJ1-2; 7 positions agree with TRBD1. V lost 0 bases to trimming and J lost 4 bases; unmatched junction nucleotides: 8. The CDR3 contains 16 residues. Germline CDR1 and CDR2: LGHNA and YSLEER. Written as DNA, the CDR3 is TGCGCCAGCAGCCAAGATAGAGGGACAGCAAGCTATGGCTACACCTTC. It translates to CASSQDRGTASYGYTF.

The chain links TRBV30 to TRBJ2-4; a possible D gene is TRBD2 (6 bases). This CDR3 is built from 15 residues. From germline, CDR1 is GTSNPN and CDR2 SVGIG (reference sequence). V lost 3 bases to trimming and J lost 0 bases, with 12 bases between them. CDR3 protein: CAWSGGGLAKNIQYF. The CDR3 DNA sequence: TGTGCCTGGAGCGGGGGAGGACTAGCCAAAAACATTCAGTACTTC.

About this clonotype: At one end, the junction sequence differs from germline, possibly due to a read error. The rearrangement links TRBV11-1 to TRBJ2-7; D may be TRBD1 (7 bases). The CDR3 is 16 amino acids. Per germline, CDR1 SGHAT and CDR2 FQDESV (reference sequence). In DNA form, the CDR3 reads TGTGTCAGCAGCCAAATCCTCGCGGGACAGCCGTACGAGCAGTACTTC. Protein sequence: CVSSQILAGQPYEQYF.

This clonotype appeared a single time. The CDR3 DNA follows: TGTGCCAGCAGTTTAGAGGTGGGGGGCCGCTCTGGGGCCAACGTCCTGACTTTC. Translated, it gives CASSLEVGGRSGANVLTF. The chain couples TRBV12-3 or TRBV12-4 to TRBJ2-6; tentatively, D is TRBD1 or TRBD2 (6 bases each). There are 18 residues in the CDR3. The V end lost 1 base, the J end lost 0 bases, and 13 bases lay between the germline ends.

V usage is TRBV2 and J usage is TRBJ1-5; no reliable D call. Germline V CDR1 and CDR2: SNHLY, FYNNEI. V shed 0 bases and J shed 1 base, with 7 bases lying between them. This CDR3 has 15 amino acids. The CDR3 loop reads CASSEALGSNQPQHF. Written as DNA, the CDR3 is TGTGCCAGCAGTGAAGCCCTCGGGAGCAATCAGCCCCAGCATTTT.

This clonotype has a handful of counts. The chain links TRBV7-2 to TRBJ2-1, with TRBD2 matching 12 bases. With V trimmed by 5 bases and J by 8 bases, 19 bases remained unmatched. CDR3 size: 19 residues. Germline V gene sequence: CDR1 SGHTA, CDR2 FQGNSA. CDR3 residues: CASSPLKVWLAGGPDEQFF. The CDR3 DNA reads as TGTGCCAGCAGCCCCCTAAAGGTGTGGCTAGCGGGGGGGCCCGATGAGCAGTTCTTC.

The chain recombines TRBV7-6 with TRBJ2-7; D is perhaps TRBD1 (6 bases). Trimming took 5 bases from V and 6 from J, leaving 11 bases between them. CDR1 and CDR2 from the germline V gene are SGHVS and FNYEAQ. This CDR3 has 12 amino acids. The CDR3 is CASSSKGVEQYF. CDR3 DNA: TGTGCCAGCAGCAGCAAGGGGGTCGAGCAGTACTTC.

Details on this clonotype: A single base separates this from a much larger clone, so it may be a read error. This sequence joins TRBV20-1 and TRBJ2-1; 9 positions match TRBD2. Germline V lookup: CDR1 DFQATT, CDR2 SNEGSKA (reference sequence). CDR3 length equals 15 residues. CDR3 sequence (DNA): TGCAGTGCCGCCGACTCTAGCGGGGTCTACAATGGGCAGTTCTTC. Translated: CSAADSSGVYNGQFF.

This chain uses TRBV7-2 with TRBJ1-6; D is uncertain. Trimming took off 1 base at V and 12 bases at J, with 7 bases between the two ends. Per the germline V gene, CDR1 is SGHTA and CDR2 is FQGNSA. The CDR3 spans 12 residues. CDR3: CASSLEVGPLHF. The DNA of the CDR3 is TGTGCCAGCAGCTTAGAGGTGGGACCCCTCCACTTT.

The CDR3: CSAKAGGITEAFF. CDR3 nucleotides: TGCAGTGCTAAGGCAGGGGGCATCACTGAAGCTTTCTTT. The V gene is TRBV20-1, the J gene TRBJ1-1; 8 bases align to TRBD1. CDR1 is DFQATT, CDR2 SNEGSKA, per germline (reference sequence). Trimming at V came to 4 bases and at J to 4 bases, leaving 5 bases not matched to a gene. The CDR3 length is 13 residues.

CDR3 sequence (DNA): TGTGCCAGCAGTCAACGGGGCGGCTTCTCTGGCACAGATACGCAGTATTTT. This sequence encodes CASSQRGGFSGTDTQYF. The rearrangement uses TRBV25-1 and TRBJ2-3; D tentatively fits TRBD1 or TRBD2 (5 bases each). The CDR3 contains 17 residues. Germline-derived CDR1 and CDR2 are MGHDK and SYGVNS. The V end lost 5 bases, the J end lost 1 base, and 19 bases lay between the germline ends.

This clonotype has more than one count but fewer than ten. The chain joins TRBV12-3 or TRBV12-4 to TRBJ1-2; TRBD1 aligns across 12 bases. There are 15 residues in the CDR3. Trimming removed 3 bases from V and 2 bases from J; junction bases left unmatched: 1. The CDR3 spells CASSFGTGGNYGYTF. The CDR3 DNA follows: TGTGCCAGCAGTTTCGGGACAGGGGGCAACTATGGCTACACCTTC.

In this sample, this clonotype turned up a few times. Relative to the germline gene, one junction end is altered; a read error may explain this. The chain is built from TRBV20-1 and TRBJ1-2, with TRBD1 identical over 7 bases. Germline CDR1 reads DFQATT; CDR2 reads SNEGSKA (reference sequence). The CDR3 consists of 14 residues. CDR3 region: CSARDITGAYGYTF. DNA of the CDR3: TGCAGTGCTCGAGATATAACAGGGGCGTATGGCTACACCTTC.

This clonotype has more than one count but fewer than ten. The chain combines TRBV9 with TRBJ2-7; no clear D. Per the germline V gene, CDR1 is SGDLS and CDR2 is YYNGEE. The CDR3 is 15 residues long. Trimming took off 0 bases at V and 0 bases at J, with 10 bases between the two ends. CDR3 coding DNA: TGTGCCAGCAGCGTAGGCGATAAGAGCTCCTACGAGCAGTACTTC. It specifies CASSVGDKSSYEQYF.